The T cell receptor beta chain described here comes from a study of blood T cells in healthy people across ages. In its sample, this clonotype was seen once. A second PCR, run for about 6 to 11 cycles, used a sample-barcoded 5' primer plus a J-beta primer mix. TCRdb called the 5' RACE reads again in MiXCR, with one record for every CDR3 protein. The sample records hundreds of thousands of distinct CDR3 sequences, roughly 49% being singletons. V lost 3 bases and J 4 bases, leaving 14 bases between the germline ends. The CDR3 has 15 amino acids. Germline assignment: CDR1 SGDLS and CDR2 YYNGEE. The receptor was isolated from a woman between 55 and 75 years old in good health. Sample: blood. V usage is TRBV9 and J usage is TRBJ2-1, with D tentatively TRBD2 (6 bases). As DNA, the CDR3 is TGTGCCAGCAGCGCCCGGGACTTTACTTACAATGAGCAGTTCTTC. Its protein is CASSARDFTYNEQFF.